Reported below is one T cell receptor beta chain. The antigen remains unidentified. At one end, the junction sequence differs from germline, possibly due to a read error. Germline V gives CDR1 MGHRA, CDR2 YSYEKL. This CDR3 contains 14 residues. The sample belongs to a study of molecular identifiers for immune sequencing clone quantification. Study-wide results and caveats: Whereas naive cells kept under 1% of molecules in clones above 20 RNA copies, such clones held over 97% in effectors.

Libraries of bulk TCR were made by previously described methods (with listed TCR primers). One entry per CDR3 protein results from TCRdb running MiXCR on the PCR reads. The sample contains 97,000 or so distinct CDR3 sequences, about 24% of which appear only once. This TCR derives from a human donor in good health. Some libraries in this study had Jurkat cell RNA spiked in. Sequencing was carried out using naive CD8+ T cells from blood, with Jurkat cell RNA spiked in. The subset is: FACS-sorted CD8+CD4-CCR7+CD45RA+ naive T cells. The rearrangement uses TRBV4-1 and TRBJ2-5; D is possibly TRBD1 (6 bases). The CDR3 protein is CASRDITGFESQYF. As DNA, the CDR3 is TGCGCCAGCAGAGACATCACAGGGTTTGAGAGCCAGTACTTC.